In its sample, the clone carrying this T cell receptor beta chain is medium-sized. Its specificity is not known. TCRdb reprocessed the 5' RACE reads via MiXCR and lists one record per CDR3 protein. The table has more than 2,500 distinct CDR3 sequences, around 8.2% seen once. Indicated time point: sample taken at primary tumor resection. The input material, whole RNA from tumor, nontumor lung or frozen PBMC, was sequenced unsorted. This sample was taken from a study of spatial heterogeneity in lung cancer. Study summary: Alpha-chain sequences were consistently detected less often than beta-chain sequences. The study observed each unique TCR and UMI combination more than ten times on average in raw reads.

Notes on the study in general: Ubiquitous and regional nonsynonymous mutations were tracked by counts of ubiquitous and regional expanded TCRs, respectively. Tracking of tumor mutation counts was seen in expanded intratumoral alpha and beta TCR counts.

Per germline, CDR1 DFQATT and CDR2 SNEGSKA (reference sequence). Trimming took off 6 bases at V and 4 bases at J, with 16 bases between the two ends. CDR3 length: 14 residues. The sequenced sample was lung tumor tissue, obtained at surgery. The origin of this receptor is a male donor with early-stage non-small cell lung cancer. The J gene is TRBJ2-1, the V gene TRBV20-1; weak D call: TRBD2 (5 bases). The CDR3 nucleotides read TGCAGTGCCGAAGAAACTTCGGGGTACAATGAGCAGTTCTTC. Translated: CSAEETSGYNEQFF.